This passage covers 24 T cell receptor beta chains from one sample sequenced in a study of neoadjuvant nivolumab and ipilimumab in lung cancer. TCRdb's table, derived via immunoSEQ multiplex PCR, lists solely in-frame clones and lacks some. The profile covers about 27,000 clones, with around 76% appearing a single time and roughly 20% taken by the ten largest. This material consisted of tumor tissue, taken after neoadjuvant nivolumab, alone or with ipilimumab, at or shortly before surgery. Receptors originate from an adult with non-small cell lung cancer.

This chain links TRBV2 with TRBJ2-1; maybe TRBD1 (5 bases). Germline V gene data show CDR1 as SNHLY and CDR2 as FYNNEI. The CDR3 has 14 residues. V gave up 6 bases and J gave up 4 bases, with 13 bases separating them. The CDR3 region is CASRKGSDYNEQFF. The DNA of the CDR3 is TGTGCCAGCAGGAAGGGGTCAGATTACAATGAGCAGTTCTTC. The full variable domain, completed using reference TRBV2 and TRBJ2-1, is EPEVTQTPSHQVTQMGQEVILRCVPISNHLYFYWYRQILGQKVEFLVSFYNNEISEKSEIFDDQFSVERPDGSNFTLKIRSTKLEDSAMYFCASRKGSDYNEQFFGPGTRLTVL.

This clone has just a few counts. This chain joins TRBV5-1 and TRBJ2-7; 10 positions match TRBD2. Germline V gene data show CDR1 as SGHRS and CDR2 as YFSETQ. The J segment lost 5 bases and the V segment lost 5 bases, leaving 4 bases of the junction unmatched. This CDR3 comprises 13 residues. CDR3 in DNA: TGCGCCAGCAGGAGCGGGGGGGCTGACGAGCAGTACTTC. This encodes CASRSGGADEQYF.

The V and J genes are TRBV9 and TRBJ1-2, with 8 bases fitting TRBD1. This CDR3 is built from 15 residues. V was clipped by 0 bases and J by 4 bases; unmatched bases: 5. The germline V gene encodes CDR1 SGDLS and CDR2 YYNGEE. CDR3 nucleotide sequence: TGTGCCAGCAGCGTAGCAACAGGGGGTGCCTATGGCTACACCTTC. It translates to CASSVATGGAYGYTF.

V gene TRBV4-1 combines with J gene TRBJ2-3, with D unresolved. Trimming removed 3 bases at V and 0 bases at J, with 13 bases between. Germline V gives CDR1 MGHRA, CDR2 YSYEKL. The CDR3 sequence is 16 residues long. CDR3: CASSQDGGHSTDTQYF. The CDR3 coding sequence is TGCGCCAGCAGCCAGGATGGCGGCCATAGCACAGATACGCAGTATTTT.

The CDR3 protein is CASSADQETQYF. In DNA, the CDR3 is TGCGCCAGCAGTGCCGACCAAGAGACCCAGTACTTC. The chain uses TRBV10-2 and TRBJ2-5; D uncertain. Germline values: CDR1 WSHSY, CDR2 SAAADI. Trimming took off 4 bases at V and 0 bases at J, with 3 bases between the two ends. This CDR3 has 12 amino acids.

This clone was counted a few times. The chain uses TRBV9 and TRBJ1-1, with TRBD1 matching 7 bases. V lost 4 bases, J lost 5 bases, and 5 bases stayed unmatched. Germline CDR1 and CDR2: SGDLS and YYNGEE. The CDR3 runs to 13 residues. Here the CDR3 DNA reads TGTGCCAGCAGCCGACAGGGTGGTACTGAAGCTTTCTTT. Amino acid sequence: CASSRQGGTEAFF.

The chain carries TRBV5-1 and TRBJ1-1; 8 bases align to TRBD1. Losses at the gene ends were 2 bases for V and 3 bases for J; bases not matched to a gene: 0. The CDR3 is made up of 13 amino acids. Looked up from germline, CDR1 is SGHRS and CDR2 is YFSETQ. CDR3 loop: CASSLQGDTEAFF. The CDR3 coding sequence is TGCGCCAGCAGCTTACAGGGGGACACTGAAGCTTTCTTT.

The genes are TRBV19 and TRBJ2-3; 9 bases are shared with TRBD1. The CDR3 covers 13 residues. CDR1 LNHDA and CDR2 SQIVND come from the germline V gene (reference sequence). V dropped 5 bases and J dropped 9; count of bases not matched to a gene: 6. CDR3 protein: CASSYRGRYTQYF. In DNA, the CDR3 is TGTGCCAGTAGTTACAGGGGGCGATACACGCAGTATTTT.

Notes on this clone: One end of the junction fails to match germline, which may point to a read error. The chain is built from TRBV5-1 and TRBJ2-7; 10 bases match TRBD1. The CDR3 is 18 residues long. From germline, CDR1 is SGHRS and CDR2 YFSETQ. The CDR3 is CASSYTGQGSHPTYEQYF. The CDR3 nucleotides read TGCGCCAGTAGCTACACGGGACAGGGGTCCCATCCTACCTACGAGCAGTACTTC.

Concerning this clone: Other DNA sequences in the sample encode the same CDR3. This chain uses TRBV5-1 with TRBJ2-3; 9 bases are shared with TRBD2. CDR3 length: 15 residues. Germline CDR1 and CDR2: SGHRS and YFSETQ. J gave up 6 bases and V 0 bases, and 5 bases lay outside the gene matches. This CDR3 reads CASSLALAGADTQYF. The CDR3 bases are TGCGCCAGCAGCTTGGCATTAGCGGGGGCGGATACGCAGTATTTT.

Turning to this clone: Germline is not matched at one junction end, which may reflect a read error. V usage is TRBV5-5 and J usage is TRBJ1-2, with a weak D call TRBD1 (5 bases). The CDR3 covers 14 residues. Looked up from germline, CDR1 is SGHKS and CDR2 is YYEKEE (reference sequence). Here the CDR3 reads CASSFGTANYGYTF. DNA of the CDR3: TGTGCCAGCAGCTTCGGGACGGCTAATTATGGCTACACCTTC.

This clone was observed a single time. The chain is built from TRBV4-3 and TRBJ2-5; 11 positions match TRBD2. Germline V gives CDR1 LGHNA, CDR2 YSLEER. This CDR3 is built from 16 residues. Germline trimming cut 4 bases from V and 1 base from J; bases unmatched to any gene: 5. Written as DNA, the CDR3 is TGCGCCAGCAGCCCTCGACTAGCGGGGACCCAAGAGACCCAGTACTTC. This sequence encodes CASSPRLAGTQETQYF.

In its sample, this clone was seen once. CDR3 protein: CASSLERGVYGYTF. The DNA of the CDR3 is TGTGCCAGCAGCTTAGAGAGAGGGGTTTATGGCTACACCTTC. This chain uses TRBV7-9 with TRBJ1-2; D possibly corresponds to TRBD1 (5 bases). Germline lookup yields CDR1 SEHNR and CDR2 FQNEAQ (reference sequence). The V and J ends lost 1 base and 5 bases respectively, with 11 bases between them. This CDR3 is 14 amino acids long.

The rearrangement links TRBV12-5 to TRBJ1-5; 7 positions agree with TRBD1. In germline, CDR1 is LGHNT, CDR2 FRNRAP. J gave up 3 bases and V 5 bases, and 4 bases lay outside the gene matches. The CDR3 runs to 14 residues. The CDR3 nucleotides read TGTGCTAGTGGTCCCGGACAGGCCAATCAGCCCCAGCATTTT. It is translated as CASGPGQANQPQHF. The full variable domain, completed using reference TRBV12-5 and TRBJ1-5, is DARVTQTPRHKVTEMGQEVTMRCQPILGHNTVFWYRQTMMQGLELLAYFRNRAPLDDSGMPKDRFSAEMPDATLATLKIQPSEPRDSAVYFCASGPGQANQPQHFGDGTRLSIL.

The chain combines TRBV5-1 with TRBJ2-7; the match to TRBD1 covers 7 bases. This CDR3 comprises 16 residues. CDR1 is SGHRS and CDR2 is YFSETQ in the germline V gene. The V and J ends lost 4 bases and 3 bases, in that order; junction bases with no gene match: 13. The CDR3 loop reads CASSRSTQGFRYEQYF. The CDR3, as DNA: TGCGCCAGCAGCCGAAGCACACAGGGGTTTCGCTACGAGCAGTACTTC.

The chain links TRBV9 to TRBJ2-7; TRBD2 matches 8 bases. The CDR3 runs to 15 residues. V was clipped by 0 bases and J by 1 base; unmatched bases: 3. Germline CDR1 SGDLS, CDR2 YYNGEE. The CDR3 reads CASSVGLAGSYEQYF. In DNA, the CDR3 is TGTGCCAGCAGCGTAGGGCTAGCGGGTTCCTACGAGCAGTACTTC.

The genes are TRBV6-5 and TRBJ2-7, with D perhaps given as TRBD1 or TRBD2 (5 bases each). This CDR3 has 14 amino acids. Germline CDR1 MNHEY, CDR2 SVGAGI. Trimming took 7 bases from V and 4 from J, leaving 17 bases between them. The DNA for the CDR3 is TGTGCCAGCACGCCGAGGCTCGGGGCTTACGAGCAGTACTTC. Translated, it gives CASTPRLGAYEQYF.

V is TRBV6-5 and J is TRBJ1-1; D is unresolved. CDR3 size: 13 residues. Deletions cut 2 bases from V and 4 bases from J, with 8 bases between. CDR1 and CDR2 (germline): MNHEY, SVGAGI. CDR3 DNA: TGTGCCAGCAGTTACGGAGCTCTCACTGAAGCTTTCTTT. It is translated as CASSYGALTEAFF.

The chain is built from TRBV7-9 and TRBJ2-7, with 7 bases lining up with TRBD2. Germline V gene data show CDR1 as SEHNR and CDR2 as FQNEAQ (reference sequence). The length of the CDR3 is 16 residues. The V segment lost 0 bases and the J segment 3 bases; nucleotides outside the gene matches: 8. The CDR3 nucleotides read TGTGCCAGCAGCTTAGCTTTAGCTAGCGGCGACTACGAGCAGTACTTC. It translates to CASSLALASGDYEQYF.

The chain has TRBV30 and TRBJ1-3; a possible D gene is TRBD1 (5 bases). V was clipped by 4 bases and J by 7 bases, with 11 bases between them. Germline-derived CDR1 and CDR2 are GTSNPN and SVGIG (reference sequence). This CDR3 contains 12 residues. The DNA for the CDR3 is TGTGCCTGGAACATTGGGGGGAACACCATATATTTT. This codes for CAWNIGGNTIYF.

This chain uses TRBV15 with TRBJ2-1; D may be TRBD1 or TRBD2 (5 bases each). The V end was cut by 6 bases, the J end by 5 bases, with 14 bases between. The CDR3 runs 14 residues. CDR1 and CDR2 (germline): LNHNV, YYDKDF (reference sequence). The CDR3 loop reads CATRVGRWDNEQFF. In nucleotides, the CDR3 is TGTGCCACCAGAGTGGGACGTTGGGACAATGAGCAGTTCTTC. Using reference TRBV15 and TRBJ2-1 for the parts outside the CDR3, the full variable domain is DAMVIQNPRYQVTQFGKPVTLSCSQTLNHNVMYWYQQKSSQAPKLLFHYYDKDFNNEADTPDNFQSRRPNTSFCFLDIRSPGLGDTAMYLCATRVGRWDNEQFFGPGTRLTVL.

CDR3 in DNA: TGCAGCGTTGAAGATCGGGGGGCCACCATATATTTT. Translating it yields CSVEDRGATIYF. The chain combines TRBV29-1 with TRBJ1-3; TRBD1 is a possible D gene (6 bases). The CDR3 runs to 12 residues. Germline lookup yields CDR1 SQVTM and CDR2 ANQGSEA. Trimming stripped 0 bases from V and 9 bases from J, with 9 bases between.

The rearrangement links TRBV6-5 to TRBJ2-5; no clear D. With 2 bases removed from V and 4 bases from J, the gap between germline ends came to 11 bases. Germline CDR1 and CDR2: MNHEY and SVGAGI. The CDR3 runs 14 residues. The CDR3 sequence: CASSYGQVGETQYF. The CDR3 DNA follows: TGTGCCAGCAGTTACGGTCAGGTCGGAGAGACCCAGTACTTC.

This chain connects TRBV11-2 to TRBJ2-1, with 12 bases matching TRBD2. V shed 5 bases, J shed 6 bases, and the junction held 11 bases outside the gene matches. The V gene's germline CDR1 is SGHAT and CDR2 FQNNGV. This CDR3 contains 17 residues. The CDR3 loop reads CASSPFRTSGAGNEQFF. The CDR3 bases are TGTGCCAGCAGCCCCTTCAGGACTAGCGGGGCAGGCAATGAGCAGTTCTTC. Supplemented by reference TRBV11-2 and TRBJ2-1, the full variable domain reads EAGVAQSPRYKIIEKRQSVAFWCNPISGHATLYWYQQILGQGPKLLIQFQNNGVVDDSQLPKDRFSAERLKGVDSTLKIQPAKLEDSAVYLCASSPFRTSGAGNEQFFGPGTRLTVL.